The rows below give T cell receptor beta chains drawn from one sample of a study of vaccination and CD4 T cells after COVID-19. TCRdb re-called the PCR reads through MiXCR, storing one row per CDR3 protein. This sample has some 14,000 distinct CDR3 sequences, with roughly 61% found just once. These receptors have no identified antigens. Sequencing was performed on CD4+ T cells from blood, cultured in vitro. These receptors were taken from a human donor who had recovered from COVID-19. Both conserved end residues are part of each CDR3. A D gene is named only where the DNA matches it firmly. Clone size, where shown, is once, few, many, or a class for clones that have expanded.

clone_size: -
j_call: TRBJ1-1
v_call: TRBV20-1
cdr3_length: 12
d_call: -
cdr3_aa: CSAFSPTMGAFF
cdr3_nt: TGCAGTGCTTTCAGTCCGACGATGGGAGCTTTCTTT

clone_size: few
j_call: TRBJ2-5
v_call: TRBV6-1
cdr3_length: 14
d_call: -
cdr3_aa: CASSEAGGLETQYF
cdr3_nt: TGTGCCAGCAGTGAAGCTGGGGGGTTGGAGACCCAGTACTTC

clone_size: -
j_call: TRBJ1-1
v_call: TRBV7-9
cdr3_length: 15
d_call: -
cdr3_aa: CASSLGWGMNTEAFF
cdr3_nt: TGTGCCAGCAGCTTAGGCTGGGGAATGAACACTGAAGCTTTCTTT

clone_size: -
j_call: TRBJ1-4
v_call: TRBV6-2/TRBV6-3
cdr3_length: 15
d_call: TRBD1
cdr3_aa: CASSPGTGHNEKLFF
cdr3_nt: TGTGCCAGCAGTCCCGGGACAGGGCATAATGAAAAACTGTTTTTT

clone_size: -
j_call: TRBJ1-2
v_call: TRBV6-5
cdr3_length: 13
d_call: -
cdr3_aa: CASSSATNYGYTF
cdr3_nt: TGTGCCAGCAGTTCAGCTACTAACTATGGCTACACCTTC

clone_size: -
j_call: TRBJ2-5
v_call: TRBV30
cdr3_length: 16
d_call: TRBD2
cdr3_aa: CAWSAPSGIIQETQYF
cdr3_nt: TGTGCCTGGAGTGCCCCTAGCGGTATTATTCAAGAGACCCAGTACTTC

clone_size: few
j_call: TRBJ2-1
v_call: TRBV7-9
cdr3_length: 15
d_call: -
cdr3_aa: CASSPGLTRHNEQFF
cdr3_nt: TGTGCCAGCAGCCCAGGTTTGACGAGACACAATGAGCAGTTCTTC

clone_size: -
j_call: TRBJ1-4
v_call: TRBV28
cdr3_length: 16
d_call: -
cdr3_aa: CASSAPTWATNEKLFF
cdr3_nt: TGTGCCAGCAGTGCCCCCACGTGGGCAACTAATGAAAAACTGTTTTTT

clone_size: -
j_call: TRBJ2-2
v_call: TRBV19
cdr3_length: 19
d_call: TRBD1
cdr3_aa: CASSIDRFDRGDRIGELFF
cdr3_nt: TGTGCCAGTAGTATAGATCGGTTCGACCGTGGGGACAGGATCGGGGAGCTGTTTTTT

clone_size: few
j_call: TRBJ1-5
v_call: TRBV5-1
cdr3_length: 15
d_call: -
cdr3_aa: CASSLGTNSNQPQHF
cdr3_nt: TGCGCCAGCAGCTTGGGGACAAACTCCAATCAGCCCCAGCATTTT

clone_size: -
j_call: TRBJ2-7
v_call: TRBV4-2
cdr3_length: 17
d_call: TRBD2
cdr3_aa: CASSFGPTGTSVTQQYF
cdr3_nt: TGTGCCAGCAGCTTCGGACCCACCGGGACTAGCGTTACCCAGCAGTACTTC

clone_size: -
j_call: TRBJ2-5
v_call: TRBV28
cdr3_length: 14
d_call: TRBD2
cdr3_aa: CATGGGAPRETQYF
cdr3_nt: TGTGCCACCGGGGGGGGAGCCCCGCGGGAGACCCAGTACTTC

clone_size: -
j_call: TRBJ1-1
v_call: TRBV20-1
cdr3_length: 13
d_call: -
cdr3_aa: CSAPRGNFPEAFF
cdr3_nt: TGCAGTGCCCCGAGGGGGAATTTCCCTGAAGCTTTCTTT

clone_size: -
j_call: TRBJ2-7
v_call: TRBV10-3
cdr3_length: 18
d_call: TRBD1
cdr3_aa: CAISEYPPGQGAGDEQYF
cdr3_nt: TGTGCCATCAGTGAGTACCCTCCGGGACAGGGGGCGGGTGACGAGCAGTACTTC

clone_size: -
j_call: TRBJ1-2
v_call: TRBV6-2/TRBV6-3
cdr3_length: 17
d_call: -
cdr3_aa: CASSYPLALARGRGYTF
cdr3_nt: TGTGCCAGCAGTTACCCCTTGGCCCTGGCAAGAGGAAGGGGCTACACCTTC

clone_size: -
j_call: TRBJ1-1
v_call: TRBV20-1
cdr3_length: 14
d_call: -
cdr3_aa: CSAPTDSRHTEAFF
cdr3_nt: TGCAGTGCTCCCACGGACAGCAGGCACACTGAAGCTTTCTTT

clone_size: -
j_call: TRBJ2-7
v_call: TRBV9
cdr3_length: 13
d_call: -
cdr3_aa: CASSVVGTGEQYF
cdr3_nt: TGTGCCAGCAGCGTAGTAGGAACGGGCGAGCAGTACTTC

clone_size: once
j_call: TRBJ2-1
v_call: TRBV12-5
cdr3_length: 11
d_call: -
cdr3_aa: CASGLGVEQFF
cdr3_nt: TGTGCTAGTGGCCTGGGTGTTGAGCAGTTCTTC

clone_size: once
j_call: TRBJ2-3
v_call: TRBV28
cdr3_length: 15
d_call: TRBD2
cdr3_aa: CASSLGLAGQDTQYF
cdr3_nt: TGTGCCAGCAGTTTAGGACTAGCGGGACAAGATACGCAGTATTTT

clone_size: few
j_call: TRBJ1-3
v_call: TRBV7-8
cdr3_length: 15
d_call: -
cdr3_aa: CASSLGPVSGNTIYF
cdr3_nt: TGTGCCAGCAGCTTAGGGCCCGTCTCTGGAAACACCATATATTTT

clone_size: -
j_call: TRBJ1-2
v_call: TRBV7-2
cdr3_length: 17
d_call: TRBD1
cdr3_aa: CASRRHTTGTNNYGYTF
cdr3_nt: TGTGCCAGCAGACGCCATACGACAGGGACTAACAACTATGGCTACACCTTC

clone_size: -
j_call: TRBJ1-5
v_call: TRBV2
cdr3_length: 14
d_call: TRBD1
cdr3_aa: CASTGTGVNQPQHF
cdr3_nt: TGTGCCAGCACAGGGACAGGGGTGAATCAGCCCCAGCATTTT

clone_size: -
j_call: TRBJ1-1
v_call: TRBV28
cdr3_length: 14
d_call: -
cdr3_aa: CASSFGGADTEAFF
cdr3_nt: TGTGCCAGCAGTTTTGGGGGAGCGGACACTGAAGCTTTCTTT

clone_size: -
j_call: TRBJ1-1
v_call: TRBV2
cdr3_length: 14
d_call: TRBD1
cdr3_aa: CASRLQGANTEAFF
cdr3_nt: TGTGCCAGCAGACTACAGGGGGCTAACACTGAAGCTTTCTTT

clone_size: -
j_call: TRBJ1-2
v_call: TRBV14
cdr3_length: 18
d_call: -
cdr3_aa: CASSLGTGRLAWADGYTF
cdr3_nt: TGTGCCAGCAGCCTAGGCACTGGCCGCTTAGCCTGGGCGGATGGCTACACCTTC

clone_size: -
j_call: TRBJ1-3
v_call: TRBV14
cdr3_length: 15
d_call: -
cdr3_aa: CASSQGVLSGNTIYF
cdr3_nt: TGTGCCAGCAGCCAAGGAGTTTTATCTGGAAACACCATATATTTT

clone_size: few
j_call: TRBJ1-5
v_call: TRBV7-2
cdr3_length: 13
d_call: TRBD1
cdr3_aa: CASSLQGDQPQHF
cdr3_nt: TGTGCCAGCAGCTTACAGGGGGACCAGCCCCAGCATTTT

clone_size: -
j_call: TRBJ2-7
v_call: TRBV6-1
cdr3_length: 11
d_call: -
cdr3_aa: CASSLGNEQYF
cdr3_nt: TGTGCCAGCAGCCTCGGAAACGAGCAGTACTTC

clone_size: -
j_call: TRBJ2-7
v_call: TRBV5-4
cdr3_length: 13
d_call: -
cdr3_aa: CASSSTTVYEQYF
cdr3_nt: TGTGCCAGCAGCTCAACTACGGTTTACGAGCAGTACTTC

clone_size: few
j_call: TRBJ1-5
v_call: TRBV20-1
cdr3_length: 14
d_call: -
cdr3_aa: CSAFRGFGNQPQHF
cdr3_nt: TGCAGTGCTTTTAGGGGTTTCGGCAATCAGCCCCAGCATTTT

clone_size: few
j_call: TRBJ2-1
v_call: TRBV27
cdr3_length: 18
d_call: TRBD2
cdr3_aa: CASSWSTAGGIQYNEQFF
cdr3_nt: TGTGCCAGCAGTTGGAGTACCGCGGGGGGGATACAGTACAATGAGCAGTTCTTC

clone_size: -
j_call: TRBJ2-7
v_call: TRBV6-1
cdr3_length: 14
d_call: TRBD2
cdr3_aa: CASTRETSTYEQYF
cdr3_nt: TGTGCCAGCACGCGGGAGACATCAACCTACGAGCAGTACTTC

clone_size: -
j_call: TRBJ1-2
v_call: TRBV12-3/TRBV12-4
cdr3_length: 14
d_call: -
cdr3_aa: CASSWGGANYGYTF
cdr3_nt: TGTGCCAGCAGTTGGGGAGGCGCTAACTATGGCTACACCTTC

clone_size: -
j_call: TRBJ2-3
v_call: TRBV6-1
cdr3_length: 17
d_call: TRBD2
cdr3_aa: CASSSLSAGGPGDTQYF
cdr3_nt: TGTGCCAGCAGCTCCCTCTCCGCGGGAGGGCCAGGGGATACGCAGTATTTT

clone_size: -
j_call: TRBJ1-2
v_call: TRBV27
cdr3_length: 13
d_call: -
cdr3_aa: CASSFRAAYGYTF
cdr3_nt: TGTGCCAGCAGTTTCAGGGCAGCCTATGGCTACACCTTC

clone_size: few
j_call: TRBJ1-5
v_call: TRBV20-1
cdr3_length: 14
d_call: -
cdr3_aa: CSAKGGKSNQPQHF
cdr3_nt: TGCAGTGCGAAGGGGGGGAAAAGCAATCAGCCCCAGCATTTT

clone_size: once
j_call: TRBJ1-1
v_call: TRBV19
cdr3_length: 15
d_call: TRBD1
cdr3_aa: CASIPGQGGNTEAFF
cdr3_nt: TGTGCCAGTATCCCGGGACAGGGGGGGAACACTGAAGCTTTCTTT

clone_size: -
j_call: TRBJ2-7
v_call: TRBV10-3
cdr3_length: 11
d_call: -
cdr3_aa: CAISESSEQYF
cdr3_nt: TGTGCCATCAGTGAGTCAAGCGAGCAGTACTTC

clone_size: few
j_call: TRBJ1-3
v_call: TRBV20-1
cdr3_length: 16
d_call: TRBD1
cdr3_aa: CSARDGQGARGNTIYF
cdr3_nt: TGCAGTGCTAGAGATGGACAGGGGGCGCGGGGAAACACCATATATTTT

clone_size: few
j_call: TRBJ1-2
v_call: TRBV7-2
cdr3_length: 14
d_call: -
cdr3_aa: CASSLVSQLPGYTF
cdr3_nt: TGTGCCAGCAGCTTAGTTTCCCAGTTACCTGGCTACACCTTC

clone_size: few
j_call: TRBJ2-7
v_call: TRBV15
cdr3_length: 14
d_call: TRBD2
cdr3_aa: CATSRDFSGSQQYF
cdr3_nt: TGTGCCACCAGCAGAGATTTTAGCGGGAGCCAGCAGTACTTC

clone_size: -
j_call: TRBJ1-4
v_call: TRBV20-1
cdr3_length: 16
d_call: -
cdr3_aa: CSARGLGSPYNEKLFF
cdr3_nt: TGCAGTGCTAGAGGTTTGGGGAGTCCTTATAATGAAAAACTGTTTTTT

clone_size: -
j_call: TRBJ2-7
v_call: TRBV6-1
cdr3_length: 15
d_call: TRBD2
cdr3_aa: CASTGTSGSTYEQYF
cdr3_nt: TGTGCCAGCACGGGGACTAGCGGATCTACCTACGAGCAGTACTTC

clone_size: medium-sized
j_call: TRBJ1-2
v_call: TRBV20-1
cdr3_length: 16
d_call: TRBD1
cdr3_aa: CSATPRRTGAYYGYTF
cdr3_nt: TGCAGTGCTACGCCAAGGAGGACAGGCGCATACTATGGCTACACCTTC

clone_size: -
j_call: TRBJ2-1
v_call: TRBV13
cdr3_length: 12
d_call: -
cdr3_aa: CASRTDGNEQFF
cdr3_nt: TGTGCCAGCAGAACTGACGGCAATGAGCAGTTCTTC

clone_size: few
j_call: TRBJ2-2
v_call: TRBV6-2/TRBV6-3
cdr3_length: 14
d_call: -
cdr3_aa: CASSYSQDTGELFF
cdr3_nt: TGTGCCAGCAGTTACTCCCAGGACACCGGGGAGCTGTTTTTT

clone_size: few
j_call: TRBJ1-2
v_call: TRBV6-1
cdr3_length: 14
d_call: TRBD1
cdr3_aa: CASSRAGTGNGYTF
cdr3_nt: TGTGCCAGCAGTCGCGCCGGGACAGGGAATGGCTACACCTTC

clone_size: few
j_call: TRBJ2-5
v_call: TRBV20-1
cdr3_length: 15
d_call: TRBD2
cdr3_aa: CSARDLAGRQETQYF
cdr3_nt: TGCAGTGCTAGAGATCTAGCGGGCCGACAAGAGACCCAGTACTTC

clone_size: -
j_call: TRBJ1-4
v_call: TRBV30
cdr3_length: 13
d_call: -
cdr3_aa: CAWSGPSGEKLFF
cdr3_nt: TGTGCCTGGAGTGGACCGAGCGGTGAAAAACTGTTTTTT